The 2 T cell receptor beta chains below were found in one sample sequenced in a study of shared clonotypes between healthy human individuals. Profiled with immunoSEQ multiplex PCR; TCRdb holds only in-frame clones, not every one. The sample lists millions of clones, approximately 94% occurring once. Naivety among CD8 cells was defined by CD45RO negativity and positive CCR7 selection, thereby excluding terminally differentiated effector memory CD45RA+ cells. Sequenced sample: naive CD8+ T cells sorted from blood. These receptors were taken from a man between 18 and 35 years old in good health.

CDR3 bases: TGTGCCAGCAGCCCGTCGGGGGTCGAGGCGCTTGGCTACACCTTC. It specifies CASSPSGVEALGYTF. This chain links TRBV7-9 with TRBJ1-2; the D gene is possibly TRBD1 (5 bases). V lost 5 bases and J 7 bases, leaving 20 bases between the germline ends. CDR1 is SEHNR and CDR2 is FQNEAQ in the germline V gene (reference sequence). The CDR3 runs 15 residues.

The CDR3 is CASSRPNGAEDTQYF. CDR3 bases: TGTGCCAGCAGCCGTCCCAACGGGGCGGAAGATACGCAGTATTTT. This chain links TRBV13 with TRBJ2-3; D may be TRBD1 or TRBD2 (5 bases each). The CDR3 totals 15 residues. V lost 5 bases and J lost 5, with 17 bases in between. CDR1 PRHDT and CDR2 FYEKMQ come from the germline V gene (reference sequence).